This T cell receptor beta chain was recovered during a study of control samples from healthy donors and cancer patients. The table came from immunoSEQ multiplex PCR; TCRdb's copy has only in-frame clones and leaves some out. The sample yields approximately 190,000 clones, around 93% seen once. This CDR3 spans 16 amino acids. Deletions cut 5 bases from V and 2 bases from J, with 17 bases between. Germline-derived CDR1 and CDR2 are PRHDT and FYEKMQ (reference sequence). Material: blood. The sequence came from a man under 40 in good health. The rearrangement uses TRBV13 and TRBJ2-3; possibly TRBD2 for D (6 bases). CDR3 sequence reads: CASSLKLAESTDTQYF. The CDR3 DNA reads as TGTGCCAGCAGCCTCAAACTAGCCGAATCCACAGATACGCAGTATTTT.